This T cell receptor beta chain is drawn from a study of blood T cell repertoires in COVID-19. About the study: Some COVID-19 samples were acute and others convalescent; all came from the United States, Italy and Spain. The analysed material was cDNA or gDNA that came from T cells, B-cell-depleted T cells, or PBMCs.

In Seattle, patients joined the study during active infection and were tracked longitudinally. Libraries were prepared by immunoSEQ multiplex PCR; TCRdb keeps only in-frame clonotypes and omits some of them. The sample has 150,000 to 200,000 clones, roughly 90% seen once. The material sequenced was peripheral blood. The sequence was obtained from a man aged 30 to 45 with COVID-19, enrolled during active disease.

For the CDR3, the DNA is TGTGCCAGCAGCAAAACAGGGGGTGGCGGGGGCTACACCTTC. Protein: CASSKTGGGGGYTF. The V call is TRBV7-8, the J call TRBJ1-2; 8 nucleotides agree with TRBD1. Per the germline V gene, CDR1 is SGHVS and CDR2 is FQNEAQ. The CDR3 extends over 14 amino acids. The ends lost 5 bases at V and 8 bases at J; junction bases unmatched: 10.